Listed here are 21 T cell receptor beta chains from one sample, sequenced in a study of shared clonotypes between healthy human individuals (dated by TCRdb to about 2020). Library preparation employed the immunoSEQ multiplex PCR assay. Held by TCRdb, this immuneACCESS table contains in-frame sequences only and omits some clones. Under half of the omission traces to an unresolved V gene where checked; the cause of the rest is unknown. The table for this sample lists 2.5 million or so clones; more than 90% of them were counted only once. Of the sample, over 0.12% is held by the ten largest clones. The sequenced sample consisted of naive CD4+ T cells sorted from blood. Explained via the paper, the cell subset or site label denotes: CD45RA+ positively selected. The source is a man between 18 and 35 years old in good health.

The rearrangement links TRBV28 to TRBJ2-7; 11 positions agree with TRBD2. This CDR3 has 16 amino acids. V trimming: 6 bases; J trimming: 6 bases; junction bases outside the gene matches: 13. Per germline, CDR1 MDHEN and CDR2 SYDVKM. In DNA form, the CDR3 reads TGTGCCAGCAGCCACGCGGGACTAGCGGCATTAGGCGAGCAGTACTTC. It encodes CASSHAGLAALGEQYF.

This clone was seen only a few times. This chain joins TRBV20-1 and TRBJ1-1, with a possible D match to TRBD1 (5 bases). CDR1 and CDR2 (germline): DFQATT, SNEGSKA (reference sequence). The length of the CDR3 is 11 residues. The CDR3 DNA reads as TGCAGGGCAACTAGGGGTTCTGAAGCTTTCTTT. It specifies CRATRGSEAFF.

This sequence joins TRBV5-1 and TRBJ2-4; weak D call: TRBD2 (5 bases). CDR1 and CDR2 from the germline V gene are SGHRS and YFSETQ. The CDR3 spans 16 residues. V dropped 7 bases and J dropped 0 bases, with 17 bases sitting between them. The CDR3 sequence: CASSRAGDLAKNIQYF. DNA of the CDR3: TGCGCCAGCTCTCGCGCGGGTGACCTAGCCAAAAACATTCAGTACTTC.

The genes are TRBV6-6 and TRBJ1-1; 7 bases are shared with TRBD1. V was clipped by 5 bases and J by 4 bases; unmatched bases: 7. The germline V gene has CDR1 MNHNY and CDR2 SVGAGI (reference sequence). The CDR3 is made up of 14 amino acids. The CDR3 DNA is TGTGCCAGCAGTCTCCAGGGGGTTGTCACTGAAGCTTTCTTT. Translated: CASSLQGVVTEAFF.

This chain joins TRBV5-1 and TRBJ2-2; D is possibly TRBD1 (5 bases). Germline CDR1 SGHRS, CDR2 YFSETQ. The CDR3 is made up of 14 amino acids. V lost 4 bases and J lost 5, with 12 bases in between. The CDR3 region is CASSPPQGTGELFF. Written as DNA, the CDR3 is TGCGCCAGCAGCCCCCCGCAGGGAACCGGGGAGCTGTTTTTT.

This clone appeared a single time. Additional DNA sequences in this sample encode the identical CDR3. The V and J genes are TRBV7-2 and TRBJ2-7; 7 bases are a match to TRBD1. V lost 1 base to trimming and J lost 2 bases; unmatched junction nucleotides: 2. The germline CDR1 and CDR2 sequences are SGHTA and FQGNSA. The CDR3 totals 14 residues. CDR3 nucleotides: TGTGCCAGCAGCTTAGGGCAGGGGGCCTACGAGCAGTACTTC. Encoded protein: CASSLGQGAYEQYF.

The chain recombines TRBV6-5 with TRBJ2-7; possibly TRBD1 or TRBD2 for D (5 bases each). The CDR3 is 14 residues long. The germline V gene encodes CDR1 MNHEY and CDR2 SVGAGI. Trimming left V 4 bases short and J 3 bases short, with 13 bases between. The CDR3 coding sequence is TGTGCCAGCAGTTCCGGGTGGGACCACTACGAGCAGTACTTC. Protein sequence: CASSSGWDHYEQYF.

The V call is TRBV12-5, the J call TRBJ2-1; 7 bases agree with TRBD2. V lost 0 bases and J lost 3; bases outside the gene matches: 8. This CDR3 has 17 amino acids. Looked up from germline, CDR1 is LGHNT and CDR2 is FRNRAP. CDR3 nucleotides: TGTGCTAGTGGTTTGGTCGGTCTAGCGGTAAACTACAATGAGCAGTTCTTC. Its translation is CASGLVGLAVNYNEQFF.

V gene TRBV19 combines with J gene TRBJ1-6, with D perhaps TRBD1 (5 bases). The germline CDR1 and CDR2 sequences are LNHDA and SQIVND (reference sequence). The CDR3 sequence is 16 residues long. Trimming left V 4 bases short and J 5 bases short, with 15 bases between. Here the CDR3 DNA reads TGTGCCAGTAGTAATAGGGGAAGGGGAAATAATTCACCCCTCCACTTT. Translating gives CASSNRGRGNNSPLHF.

The chain links TRBV10-1 to TRBJ2-7; no firm D call. Germline V gene sequence: CDR1 WNHNN, CDR2 SYGVQD (reference sequence). V was shortened by 3 bases and J by 2 bases, with 5 bases between the two germline ends. The CDR3 is 12 residues long. CDR3 DNA: TGCGCCAGCAGTGATTCCCCCTACGAGCAGTACTTC. As protein: CASSDSPYEQYF.

The rearrangement joins TRBV5-5 to TRBJ1-1; D is undetermined. Germline CDR1 is SGHKS and CDR2 is YYEKEE (reference sequence). CDR3 length: 12 amino acids. Trimming took off 2 bases at V and 11 bases at J, with 13 bases between the two ends. CDR3: CASSLDSLGAFF. CDR3 in DNA: TGTGCCAGCAGCTTAGATTCCCTGGGGGCTTTCTTT.

The rearrangement uses TRBV10-3 and TRBJ2-5, with 8 bases matching TRBD1. The V segment lost 4 bases and the J segment 1 base; nucleotides outside the gene matches: 8. Germline lookup yields CDR1 ENHRY and CDR2 SYGVKD. CDR3 length: 16 amino acids. In DNA, the CDR3 is TGTGCCATCAGTGTAGGACAGGGTGGAGGCCAAGAGACCCAGTACTTC. Translating it yields CAISVGQGGGQETQYF.

This clone was found once. The rearrangement joins TRBV30 to TRBJ1-4; D not certain. The CDR3 is 17 residues long. V lost 0 bases and J 8 bases, leaving 22 bases between the germline ends. Germline CDR1 and CDR2: GTSNPN and SVGIG (reference sequence). CDR3 coding DNA: TGTGCCTGGAGTGTCCACGGGCCTTACTTGGGCGGCGAAAAACTGTTTTTT. Translating it yields CAWSVHGPYLGGEKLFF.

As for this clone: Distinct nucleotide sequences in the sample also encode this CDR3. This sequence joins TRBV7-9 and TRBJ2-3, with 10 bases fitting TRBD2. Per the germline V gene, CDR1 is SEHNR and CDR2 is FQNEAQ (reference sequence). Trimming took 1 base from V and 2 from J; bases not matched to a gene: 3. CDR3 length equals 16 residues. The CDR3 region is CASSLGLAGDTDTQYF. The CDR3 DNA is TGTGCCAGCAGCTTAGGTCTAGCGGGGGACACAGATACGCAGTATTTT.

This sequence joins TRBV2 and TRBJ2-5; TRBD2 aligns across 10 bases. Per the germline V gene, CDR1 is SNHLY and CDR2 is FYNNEI. Losses at the gene ends were 2 bases for V and 3 bases for J; bases not matched to a gene: 3. The CDR3 covers 15 residues. This CDR3 reads CASSEILAGEETQYF. CDR3 bases: TGTGCCAGCAGTGAAATCCTAGCGGGGGAAGAGACCCAGTACTTC. Using reference TRBV2 and TRBJ2-5 for the parts outside the CDR3, the full variable domain is EPEVTQTPSHQVTQMGQEVILRCVPISNHLYFYWYRQILGQKVEFLVSFYNNEISEKSEIFDDQFSVERPDGSNFTLKIRSTKLEDSAMYFCASSEILAGEETQYFGPGTRLLVL.

The J gene is TRBJ2-5, the V gene TRBV5-1; the match to TRBD2 covers 7 bases. There are 17 residues in the CDR3. The junction had 11 bases not matched to a gene; V was cut back by 0 bases and J by 3 bases. The germline V gene encodes CDR1 SGHRS and CDR2 YFSETQ. The CDR3 protein is CASSLASQSRGKETQYF. The CDR3 DNA follows: TGCGCCAGCAGCTTGGCCTCACAGTCGCGGGGGAAAGAGACCCAGTACTTC.

The chain recombines TRBV10-3 with TRBJ1-2, with 8 bases identical to TRBD1. This CDR3 contains 15 residues. After removal of 5 bases from V and 4 bases from J, the junction contained 9 bases not matched to a gene. CDR1 and CDR2 (germline): ENHRY, SYGVKD. DNA for the CDR3: TGTGCCATCAGTTGGGACGGACAGGGAGGCTATGGCTACACCTTC. Encoded protein: CAISWDGQGGYGYTF.

Details on this clone: Different DNA sequences within this sample yield the same CDR3. The chain combines TRBV7-2 with TRBJ2-6, with unresolved D. The ends were cut back, 4 bases at V and 0 bases at J, with 4 bases in the middle. The length of the CDR3 is 14 residues. Germline loops: CDR1 SGHTA, CDR2 FQGNSA. The CDR3 region has the DNA TGTGCCAGCAGCTCAAGCTCTGGGGCCAACGTCCTGACTTTC. Translating it yields CASSSSSGANVLTF.

In regard to this clone: Within the sample, other DNA sequences also encode this same CDR3. The J gene is TRBJ1-4, the V gene TRBV7-2; D uncertain. Germline V gives CDR1 SGHTA, CDR2 FQGNSA. V gave up 1 base and J gave up 0 bases, with 6 bases separating them. This CDR3 spans 15 amino acids. The CDR3 sequence is CASSLDGATNEKLFF. The CDR3 DNA sequence: TGTGCCAGCAGCTTAGACGGTGCAACTAATGAAAAACTGTTTTTT.

This chain uses TRBV4-3 with TRBJ2-7, with D tentatively TRBD1 (5 bases). Germline lookup yields CDR1 LGHNA and CDR2 YSLEER. V was shortened by 2 bases and J by 0 bases, with 11 bases between the two germline ends. The CDR3 spans 15 residues. This CDR3 reads CASSQQPGNSYEQYF. The CDR3 coding sequence is TGCGCCAGCAGCCAACAGCCAGGGAACTCCTACGAGCAGTACTTC.

Remarks on this clone: The sample holds other DNA sequences that translate to the same CDR3. J is TRBJ2-1 and V is TRBV5-1; 9 positions match TRBD1. There are 15 residues in the CDR3. J was trimmed by 1 base and V by 4 bases; bases with no gene match: 3. From germline, CDR1 is SGHRS and CDR2 YFSETQ. CDR3 loop: CASSQGQGSYNEQFF. CDR3 nucleotides: TGCGCCAGCAGCCAAGGACAGGGGTCCTACAATGAGCAGTTCTTC.